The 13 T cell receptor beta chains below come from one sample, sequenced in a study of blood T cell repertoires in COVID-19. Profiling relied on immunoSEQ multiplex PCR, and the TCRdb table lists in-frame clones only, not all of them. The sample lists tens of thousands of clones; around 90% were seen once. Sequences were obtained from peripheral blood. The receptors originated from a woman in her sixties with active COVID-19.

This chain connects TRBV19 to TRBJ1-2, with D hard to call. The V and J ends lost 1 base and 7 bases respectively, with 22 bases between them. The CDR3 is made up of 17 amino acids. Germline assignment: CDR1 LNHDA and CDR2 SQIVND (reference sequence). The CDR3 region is CASSIGGGRKGGRGYTF. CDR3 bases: TGTGCCAGTAGTATAGGAGGCGGGCGAAAGGGAGGCCGTGGCTACACCTTC.

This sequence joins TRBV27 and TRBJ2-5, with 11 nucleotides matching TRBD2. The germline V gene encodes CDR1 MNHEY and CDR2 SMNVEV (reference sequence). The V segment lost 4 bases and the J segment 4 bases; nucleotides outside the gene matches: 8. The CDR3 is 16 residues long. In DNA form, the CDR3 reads TGTGCCAGCAGTTCGTCGAACCTAGCGGGAGGAGAGACCCAGTACTTC. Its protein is CASSSSNLAGGETQYF.

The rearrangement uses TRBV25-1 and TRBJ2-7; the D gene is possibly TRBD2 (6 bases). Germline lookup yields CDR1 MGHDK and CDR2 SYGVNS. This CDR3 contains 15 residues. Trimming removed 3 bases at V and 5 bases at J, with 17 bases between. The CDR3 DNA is TGTGCCAGCAGTGACCCCGGGGGTGGAGTCCACGAGCAGTACTTC. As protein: CASSDPGGGVHEQYF.

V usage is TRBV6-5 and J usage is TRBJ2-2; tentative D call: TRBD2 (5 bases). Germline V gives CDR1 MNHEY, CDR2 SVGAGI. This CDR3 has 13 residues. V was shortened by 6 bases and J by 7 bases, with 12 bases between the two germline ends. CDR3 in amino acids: CASRGSGFGELFF. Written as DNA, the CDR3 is TGTGCCAGCAGAGGATCGGGATTCGGGGAGCTGTTTTTT.

CDR3: CASSQSGYEQYF. CDR3 coding DNA: TGTGCCAGCAGCCAATCCGGCTACGAGCAGTACTTC. This rearrangement joins TRBV14 to TRBJ2-7; D gene unclear. Trimming removed 2 bases at V and 3 bases at J, with 5 bases between. This CDR3 is built from 12 residues. Germline values: CDR1 SGHDN, CDR2 FVKESK. Variable domain in full (rest from reference TRBV14 and TRBJ2-7): EAGVTQFPSHSVIEKGQTVTLRCDPISGHDNLYWYRRVMGKEIKFLLHFVKESKQDESGMPNNRFLAERTGGTYSTLKVQPAELEDSGVYFCASSQSGYEQYFGPGTRLTVT.

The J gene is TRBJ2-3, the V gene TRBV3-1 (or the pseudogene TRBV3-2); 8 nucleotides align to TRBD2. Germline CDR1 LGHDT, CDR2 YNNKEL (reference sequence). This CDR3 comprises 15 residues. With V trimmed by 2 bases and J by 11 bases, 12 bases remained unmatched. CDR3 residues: CASSQLRSGSGEQYF. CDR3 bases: TGTGCCAGCAGCCAACTTAGAAGCGGGAGCGGAGAGCAGTATTTT.

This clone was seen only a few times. As DNA, the CDR3 is TGTGCCAGCAGTTTATCGTCCGCGTATAGCAATCAGCCCCAGCATTTT. Its translation is CASSLSSAYSNQPQHF. The chain carries TRBV27 and TRBJ1-5; unclear D gene. Germline assignment: CDR1 MNHEY and CDR2 SMNVEV (reference sequence). The CDR3 extends over 16 amino acids. Trimming removed 0 bases at V and 0 bases at J, with 9 bases between.

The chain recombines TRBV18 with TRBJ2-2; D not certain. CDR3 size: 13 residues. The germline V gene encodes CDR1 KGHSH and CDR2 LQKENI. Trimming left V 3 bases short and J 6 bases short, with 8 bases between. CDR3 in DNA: TGTGCCAGCTCACCGGCAGGATCCGGGGAGCTGTTTTTT. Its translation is CASSPAGSGELFF.

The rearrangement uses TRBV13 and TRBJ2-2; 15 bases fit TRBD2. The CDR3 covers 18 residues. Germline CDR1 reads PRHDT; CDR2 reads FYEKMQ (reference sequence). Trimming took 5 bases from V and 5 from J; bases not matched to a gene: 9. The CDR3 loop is CASSPSPGLAGGTGELFF. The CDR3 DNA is TGTGCCAGCAGCCCATCGCCAGGACTAGCGGGAGGGACCGGGGAGCTGTTTTTT.

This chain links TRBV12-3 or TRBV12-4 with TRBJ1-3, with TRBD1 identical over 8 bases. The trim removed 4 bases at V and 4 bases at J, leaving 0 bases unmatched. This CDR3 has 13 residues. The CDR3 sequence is CASSYRGGNTIYF. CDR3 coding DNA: TGTGCCAGCAGTTACAGGGGGGGAAACACCATATATTTT.

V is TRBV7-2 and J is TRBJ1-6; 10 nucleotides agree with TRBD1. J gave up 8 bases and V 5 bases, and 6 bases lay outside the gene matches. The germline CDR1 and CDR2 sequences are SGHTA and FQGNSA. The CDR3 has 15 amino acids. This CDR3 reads CASSAVGQGDSPLHF. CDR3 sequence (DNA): TGTGCCAGCAGCGCCGTTGGACAGGGGGATTCACCCCTCCACTTT. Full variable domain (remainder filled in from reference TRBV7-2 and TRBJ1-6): GAGVSQSPSNKVTEKGKDVELRCDPISGHTALYWYRQSLGQGLEFLIYFQGNSAPDKSGLPSDRFSAERTGGSVSTLTIQRTQQEDSAVYLCASSAVGQGDSPLHFGNGTRLTVT.

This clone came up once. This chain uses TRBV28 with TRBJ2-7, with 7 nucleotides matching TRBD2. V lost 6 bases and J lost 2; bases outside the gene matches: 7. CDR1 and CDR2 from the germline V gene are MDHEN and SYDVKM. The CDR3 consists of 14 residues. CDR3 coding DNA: TGTGCCAGCAGCAGAAGCGGGGTACCCTACGAGCAGTACTTC. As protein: CASSRSGVPYEQYF.

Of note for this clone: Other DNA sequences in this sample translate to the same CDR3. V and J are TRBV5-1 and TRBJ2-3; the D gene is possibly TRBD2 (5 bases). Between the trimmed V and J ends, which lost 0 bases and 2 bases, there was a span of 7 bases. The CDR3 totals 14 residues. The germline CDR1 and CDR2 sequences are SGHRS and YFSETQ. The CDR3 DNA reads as TGCGCCAGCAGCTTGGGAGCGGACACAGATACGCAGTATTTT. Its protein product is CASSLGADTDTQYF.